This T cell receptor beta chain was identified during a study of T cell responses to AZD1222 COVID-19 vaccine (dated by TCRdb to the early 2020s). About the investigation overall: AZD1222 recipients with second doses at about 4 weeks or about 12 weeks were pooled, because spike-specific TCR depth and breadth did not differ between schedules. TCR sequencing covered more than 230 trial participants: nearly 210 given two doses of AZD1222 and 26 given two doses of MenACWY control vaccine. Trial participants were enrolled into age subgroups of 18-55, 56-69 and 70-plus years, which contained about 150, 27 and 61 TCR-sequenced participants, respectively. The investigation overall reported the following: Participants were mostly white British, with more females than males. The authors suggested clonal diversity may have been underestimated. In the small 56-69-year group, the increase in depth fell short of significance, most likely because of low power. Reportedly, close to half of the unique spike-specific TCRs recognized epitopes lying outside the regions that are mutated in the B.1.351 and B.1.1.7 variants. Only 5 to 7 AZD1222 recipients were SARS-CoV-2 seropositive at baseline, limiting conclusions about previously exposed vaccinees. The vaccine-associated CD4 TCRs covered the entire spike protein, and the dominant responses fell in regions 160-218 and 743-854. Because no day 14 peak-response samples were available, repertoires were characterized only after the peak T cell response. Spike-specific TCR breadth and depth rose significantly after two AZD1222 doses compared with day 0 and with MenACWY recipients.

The cysteine opens and the phenylalanine closes a CDR3 of 14 amino acids. Only the CDR3 part of the read is kept: 42 bases, read in frame from the first base. The germline V gene specifies SGHTA as CDR1 and FQGNSA as CDR2. The trim is 1 base for V and 7 bases for J, with a gap of 13 bases between the germline ends. The CDR3 regions of human TCRbeta chains were analyzed by immunosequencing. The authors' pipeline ran thus. TCRs in the repertoires were matched against a reference library of SARS-CoV-2-specific TCRs that had been generated with the MIRA antigen-specificity platform. Breadth was defined as the fraction of unique TCRs that were SARS-CoV-2-associated. Depth was defined as the fraction of total T cells that were SARS-CoV-2-associated. Using the MIRA data, each spike-specific TCR was assigned both to the spike region to which the TCR was reactive and to a CD4 or CD8 class. Log10-transformed breadth and depth values were compared by one-way ANOVA with Sidak's multiple comparisons tests. TCRdb provides this immuneACCESS table in a form limited to in-frame rearrangements. Some clones are lacking; in checked studies, under half of them reflect an unresolved V gene, and why the rest are absent is not known. V and J calls and clone size are copied from that table; D and trimming were computed from the DNA. The sample records about 150,000 clones, around 95% of which are singletons. The ten largest clones represent 1.3% of the sample.

Sample time point, as interpreted from the label and publication: baseline before first vaccination. The vaccinee samples were drawn from two UK trials, COV001 and COV002, one of which was a single-blind randomized controlled phase 2/3 trial testing AZD1222 (ChAdOx1 nCoV-19) in healthy adults. Trial participant PBMC samples were collected at day 0 and day 28 after the second dose for TCRbeta chain sequencing. Remarks on this clone: The specificity of this receptor is unknown. No base quality information exists; no much larger clone differs at one position.

Specimen: peripheral blood, collected on day 0 of AZD1222 vaccination. The chain was built from TRBV7-2 and TRBJ1-1; the D gene is possibly TRBD1, with 5 bases matching. This receptor was taken from an adult in good health. For the CDR3, the sequence is CASSLVSMGVEAFF. In nucleotides, the sequence is TGTGCCAGCAGCTTAGTATCTATGGGGGTTGAAGCTTTCTTT.